This T cell receptor beta chain was obtained from a study of breast tumors, draining lymph nodes, adjacent tissues. Samples came from axillary lymph nodes draining the breast cancer. The V gene's germline CDR1 is SGHAT and CDR2 FQNNGV. Losses at the gene ends were 5 bases for V and 7 bases for J; bases not matched to a gene: 6. The CDR3 is made up of 14 amino acids. Many counts were recorded for this clonotype. A single base separates this from a much larger clone, so it may be a read error. TCRdb re-derived calls from the multiplex PCR reads in MiXCR, one entry per CDR3 protein. The data show approximately 170,000 distinct CDR3 sequences, with roughly 30% seen just once and roughly 4.5% held by the top ten.

The receptor's source is a female donor with breast cancer. Some clones in this sample may be carry-over from other donors' samples. Sequenced input: axillary lymph node tissue. The chain employs TRBV11-2 and TRBJ2-7; 12 bases map to TRBD2. The CDR3 nucleotides are TGTGCCAGCAGCCAACTAGCGGGAGGAGATGAGCAGTACTTC. It codes for CASSQLAGGDEQYF.